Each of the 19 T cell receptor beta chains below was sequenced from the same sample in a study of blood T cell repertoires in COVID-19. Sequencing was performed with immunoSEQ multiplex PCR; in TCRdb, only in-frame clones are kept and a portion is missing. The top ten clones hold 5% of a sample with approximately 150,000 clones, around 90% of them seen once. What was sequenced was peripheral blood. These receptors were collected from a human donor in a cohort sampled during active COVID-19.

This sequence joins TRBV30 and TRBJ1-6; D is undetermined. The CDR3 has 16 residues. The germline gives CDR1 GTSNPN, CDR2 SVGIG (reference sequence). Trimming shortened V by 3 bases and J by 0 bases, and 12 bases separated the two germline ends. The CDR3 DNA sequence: TGTGCCTGGAGAGAGATTGGGAGCTCCTATAATTCACCCCTCCACTTT. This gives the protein CAWREIGSSYNSPLHF.

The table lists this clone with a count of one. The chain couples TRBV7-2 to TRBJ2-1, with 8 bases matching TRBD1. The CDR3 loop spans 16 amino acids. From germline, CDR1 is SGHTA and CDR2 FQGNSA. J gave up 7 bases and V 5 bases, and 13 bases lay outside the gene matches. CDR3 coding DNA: TGTGCCAGCAGCACTACAGGACAGGGTAGGAGAAATGAGCAGTTCTTC. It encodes CASSTTGQGRRNEQFF.

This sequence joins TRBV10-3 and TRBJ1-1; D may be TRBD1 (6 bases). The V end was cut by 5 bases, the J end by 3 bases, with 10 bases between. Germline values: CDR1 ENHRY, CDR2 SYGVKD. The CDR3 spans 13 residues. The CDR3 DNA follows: TGTGCCATCAGTAATAACAGGGACACTGAAGCTTTCTTT. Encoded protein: CAISNNRDTEAFF.

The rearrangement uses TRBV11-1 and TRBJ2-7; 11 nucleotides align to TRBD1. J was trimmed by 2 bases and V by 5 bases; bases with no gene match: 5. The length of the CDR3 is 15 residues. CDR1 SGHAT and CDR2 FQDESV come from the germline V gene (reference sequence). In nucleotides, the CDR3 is TGTGCCAGCAGCCCGGGACAGGGGGGCCCCTACGAGCAGTACTTC. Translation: CASSPGQGGPYEQYF.

CDR3 DNA: TGTGCCAGCAGTCCGGGGGGCGAGCAAATTGCCTACGAGCAGTACTTC. Translating gives CASSPGGEQIAYEQYF. The gene calls are TRBV5-4 and TRBJ2-7; the D gene is possibly TRBD2 (7 bases). The CDR3 totals 16 residues. The V gene lost 5 bases and the J gene lost 2 bases, with 20 bases spanning the gap. CDR1 is SGHNT, CDR2 YYREEE, per germline (reference sequence).

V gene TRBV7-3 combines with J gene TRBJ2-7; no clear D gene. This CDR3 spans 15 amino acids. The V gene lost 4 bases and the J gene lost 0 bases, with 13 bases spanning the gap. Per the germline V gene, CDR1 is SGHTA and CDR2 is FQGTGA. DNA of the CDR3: TGTGCCAGCAGCTCCCCTCGATGGAGCTCCTACGAGCAGTACTTC. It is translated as CASSSPRWSSYEQYF.

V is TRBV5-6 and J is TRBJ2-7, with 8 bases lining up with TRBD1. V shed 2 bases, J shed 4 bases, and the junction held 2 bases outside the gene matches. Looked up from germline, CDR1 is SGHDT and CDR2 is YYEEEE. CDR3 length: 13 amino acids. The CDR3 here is CASSFYRGYEQYF. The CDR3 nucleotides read TGTGCCAGCAGCTTTTACAGGGGGTACGAGCAGTACTTC.

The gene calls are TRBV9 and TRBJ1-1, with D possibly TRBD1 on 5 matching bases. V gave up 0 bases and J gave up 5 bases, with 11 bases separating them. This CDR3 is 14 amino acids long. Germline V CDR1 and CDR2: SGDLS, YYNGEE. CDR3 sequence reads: CASSVGGGLTEAFF. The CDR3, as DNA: TGTGCCAGCAGCGTAGGCGGGGGTTTGACTGAAGCTTTCTTT.

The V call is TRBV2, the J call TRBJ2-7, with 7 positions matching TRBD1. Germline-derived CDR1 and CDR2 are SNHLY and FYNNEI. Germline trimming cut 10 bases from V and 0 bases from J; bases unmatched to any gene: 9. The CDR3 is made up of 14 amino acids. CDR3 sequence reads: CATWYGQDSYEQYF. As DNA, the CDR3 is TGTGCCACCTGGTATGGACAGGACTCCTACGAGCAGTACTTC.

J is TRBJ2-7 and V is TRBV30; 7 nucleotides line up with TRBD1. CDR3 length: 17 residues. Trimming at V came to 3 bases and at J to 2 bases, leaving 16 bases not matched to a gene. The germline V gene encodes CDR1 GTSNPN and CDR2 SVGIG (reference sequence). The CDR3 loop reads CAWSPYTNPGQTYEQYF. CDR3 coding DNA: TGTGCCTGGAGCCCCTATACTAACCCGGGACAGACCTACGAGCAGTACTTC.

The CDR3 sequence: CASSFGSFSDRGRVTNEKLFF. DNA for the CDR3: TGTGCCAGCAGCTTTGGTAGTTTCTCGGACAGGGGGCGCGTAACTAATGAAAAACTGTTTTTT. The rearrangement uses TRBV12-1 and TRBJ1-4; the table calls TRBD1, which could not be checked here. TRBV12-1 is listed as a pseudogene. The CDR3 runs 21 residues.

The CDR3 loop reads CASFDRLNQPQHF. The CDR3 bases are TGTGCCAGCTTCGACAGGCTCAATCAGCCCCAGCATTTT. The V and J genes are TRBV28 and TRBJ1-5, with D possibly TRBD1 on 6 matching bases. The ends were cut back, 8 bases at V and 3 bases at J, with 11 bases in the middle. CDR3 length: 13 residues. In germline, CDR1 is MDHEN, CDR2 SYDVKM.

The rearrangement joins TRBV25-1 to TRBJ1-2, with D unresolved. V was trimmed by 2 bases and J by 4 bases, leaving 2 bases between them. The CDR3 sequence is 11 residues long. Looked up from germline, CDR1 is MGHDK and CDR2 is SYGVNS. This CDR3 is CASSERYGYTF. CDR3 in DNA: TGTGCCAGCAGTGAACGCTATGGCTACACCTTC.

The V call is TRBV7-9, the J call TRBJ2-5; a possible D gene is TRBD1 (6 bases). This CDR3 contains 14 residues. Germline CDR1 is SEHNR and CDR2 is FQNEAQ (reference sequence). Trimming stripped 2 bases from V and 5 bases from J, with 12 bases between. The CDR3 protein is CASSLRTGRETQYF. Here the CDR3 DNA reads TGTGCCAGCAGCTTACGAACAGGGCGGGAGACCCAGTACTTC. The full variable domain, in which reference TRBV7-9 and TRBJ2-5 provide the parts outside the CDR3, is DTGVSQNPRHKITKRGQNVTFRCDPISEHNRLYWYRQTLGQGPEFLTYFQNEAQLEKSRLLSDRFSAERPKGSFSTLEIQRTEQGDSAMYLCASSLRTGRETQYFGPGTRLLVL.

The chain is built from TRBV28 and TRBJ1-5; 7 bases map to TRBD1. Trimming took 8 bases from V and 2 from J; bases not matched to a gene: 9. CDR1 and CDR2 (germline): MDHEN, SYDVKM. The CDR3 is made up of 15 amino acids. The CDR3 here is CASENSGTGNQPQHF. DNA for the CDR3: TGTGCCAGCGAGAACTCCGGGACAGGCAATCAGCCCCAGCATTTT.

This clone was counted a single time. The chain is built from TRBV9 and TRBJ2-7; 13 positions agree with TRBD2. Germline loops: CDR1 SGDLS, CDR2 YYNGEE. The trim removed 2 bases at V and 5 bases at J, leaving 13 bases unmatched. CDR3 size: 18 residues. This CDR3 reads CASSVGSYGTSGNNEQYF. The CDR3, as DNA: TGTGCCAGCAGCGTTGGCAGTTACGGGACTAGCGGGAACAACGAGCAGTACTTC.

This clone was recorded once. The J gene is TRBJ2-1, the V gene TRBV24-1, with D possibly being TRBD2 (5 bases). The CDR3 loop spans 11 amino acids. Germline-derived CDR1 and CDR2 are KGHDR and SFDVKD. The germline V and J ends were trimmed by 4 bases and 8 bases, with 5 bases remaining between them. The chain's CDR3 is CATSEEDEQFF. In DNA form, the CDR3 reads TGTGCCACCAGTGAGGAGGATGAGCAGTTCTTC.

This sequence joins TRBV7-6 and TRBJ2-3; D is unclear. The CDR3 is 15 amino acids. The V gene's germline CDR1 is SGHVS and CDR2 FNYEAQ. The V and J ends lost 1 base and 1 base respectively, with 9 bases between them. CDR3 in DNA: TGTGCCAGCAGCTTAGTGCCACGGGGCACAGATACGCAGTATTTT. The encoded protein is CASSLVPRGTDTQYF.

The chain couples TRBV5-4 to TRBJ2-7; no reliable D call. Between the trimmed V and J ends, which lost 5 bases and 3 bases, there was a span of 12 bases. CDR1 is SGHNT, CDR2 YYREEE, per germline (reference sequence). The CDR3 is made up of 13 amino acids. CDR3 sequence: CASRGPPSYEQYF. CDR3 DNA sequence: TGTGCCAGCAGGGGCCCACCCAGCTACGAGCAGTACTTC. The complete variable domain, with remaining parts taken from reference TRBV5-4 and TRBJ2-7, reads ETGVTQSPTHLIKTRGQQVTLRCSSQSGHNTVSWYQQALGQGPQFIFQYYREEENGRGNFPPRFSGLQFPNYSSELNVNALELDDSALYLCASRGPPSYEQYFGPGTRLTVT.